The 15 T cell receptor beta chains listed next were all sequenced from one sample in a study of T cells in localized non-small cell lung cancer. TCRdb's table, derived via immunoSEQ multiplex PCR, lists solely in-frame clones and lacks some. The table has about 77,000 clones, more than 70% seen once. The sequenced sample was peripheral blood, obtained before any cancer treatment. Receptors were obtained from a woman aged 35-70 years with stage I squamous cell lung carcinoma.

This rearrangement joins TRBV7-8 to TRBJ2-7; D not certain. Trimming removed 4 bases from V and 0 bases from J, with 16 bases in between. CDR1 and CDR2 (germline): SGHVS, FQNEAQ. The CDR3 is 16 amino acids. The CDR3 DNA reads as TGTGCCAGCAGCTCCCGGACGGATCCGAGCTCCTACGAGCAGTACTTC. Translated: CASSSRTDPSSYEQYF. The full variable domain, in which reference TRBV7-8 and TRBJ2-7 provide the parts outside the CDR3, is GAGVSQSPRYKVAKRGQDVALRCDPISGHVSLFWYQQALGQGPEFLTYFQNEAQLDKSGLPSDRFFAERPEGSVSTLKIQRTQQEDSAVYLCASSSRTDPSSYEQYFGPGTRLTVT.

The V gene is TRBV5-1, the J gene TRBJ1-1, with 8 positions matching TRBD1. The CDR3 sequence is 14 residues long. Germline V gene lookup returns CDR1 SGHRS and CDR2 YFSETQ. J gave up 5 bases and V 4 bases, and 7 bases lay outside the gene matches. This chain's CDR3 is CASSAQGAYTEAFF. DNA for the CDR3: TGCGCCAGCAGCGCGCAGGGGGCTTATACTGAAGCTTTCTTT.

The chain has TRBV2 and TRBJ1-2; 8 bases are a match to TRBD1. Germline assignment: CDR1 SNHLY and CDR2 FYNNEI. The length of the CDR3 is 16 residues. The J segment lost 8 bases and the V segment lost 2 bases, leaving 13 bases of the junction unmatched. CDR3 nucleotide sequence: TGTGCCAGCAGTGAAAGGGGGGGACAGGTTATGGAGGGCTACACCTTC. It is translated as CASSERGGQVMEGYTF.

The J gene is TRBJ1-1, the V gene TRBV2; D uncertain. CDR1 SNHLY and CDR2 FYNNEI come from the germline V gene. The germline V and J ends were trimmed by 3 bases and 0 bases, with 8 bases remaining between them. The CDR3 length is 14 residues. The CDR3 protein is CASSDRPLNTEAFF. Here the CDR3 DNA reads TGTGCCAGCAGTGACCGGCCGTTGAACACTGAAGCTTTCTTT.

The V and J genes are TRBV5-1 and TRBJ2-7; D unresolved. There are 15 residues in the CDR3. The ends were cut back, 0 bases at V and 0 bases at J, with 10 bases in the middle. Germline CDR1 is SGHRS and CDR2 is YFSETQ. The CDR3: CASSLAASSSYEQYF. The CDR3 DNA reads TGCGCCAGCAGCTTGGCAGCTTCAAGCTCCTACGAGCAGTACTTC.

For the CDR3, the DNA is TGCGCCAGCAGCAGCCAGGGACTATTGAACACTGAAGCTTTCTTT. Its translation: CASSSQGLLNTEAFF. The V gene is TRBV4-1, the J gene TRBJ1-1; tentatively, D is TRBD1 (5 bases). Germline assignment: CDR1 MGHRA and CDR2 YSYEKL. Trimming pared 5 bases from V and 0 bases from J, leaving 13 bases between. The CDR3 runs to 15 residues.

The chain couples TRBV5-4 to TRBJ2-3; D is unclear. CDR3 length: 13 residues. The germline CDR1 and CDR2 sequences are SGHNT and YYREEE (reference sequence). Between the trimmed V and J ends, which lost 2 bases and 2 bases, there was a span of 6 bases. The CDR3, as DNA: TGTGCCAGCAGCTTCCTCCCCACAGATACGCAGTATTTT. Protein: CASSFLPTDTQYF.

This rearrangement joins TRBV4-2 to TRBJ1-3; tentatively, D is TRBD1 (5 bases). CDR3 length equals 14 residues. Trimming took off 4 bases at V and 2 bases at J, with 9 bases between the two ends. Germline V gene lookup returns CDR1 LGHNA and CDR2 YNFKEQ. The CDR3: CASSPQGPGNTIYF. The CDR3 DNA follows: TGTGCCAGCAGCCCTCAGGGACCTGGAAACACCATATATTTT.

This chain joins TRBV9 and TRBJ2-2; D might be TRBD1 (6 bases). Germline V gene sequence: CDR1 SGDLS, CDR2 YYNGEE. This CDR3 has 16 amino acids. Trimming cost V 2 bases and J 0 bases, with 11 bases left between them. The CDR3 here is CASSVHRVSNTGELFF. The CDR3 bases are TGTGCCAGCAGCGTCCACAGGGTCTCGAACACCGGGGAGCTGTTTTTT. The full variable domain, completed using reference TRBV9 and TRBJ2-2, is DSGVTQTPKHLITATGQRVTLRCSPRSGDLSVYWYQQSLDQGLQFLIQYYNGEERAKGNILERFSAQQFPDLHSELNLSSLELGDSALYFCASSVHRVSNTGELFFGEGSRLTVL.

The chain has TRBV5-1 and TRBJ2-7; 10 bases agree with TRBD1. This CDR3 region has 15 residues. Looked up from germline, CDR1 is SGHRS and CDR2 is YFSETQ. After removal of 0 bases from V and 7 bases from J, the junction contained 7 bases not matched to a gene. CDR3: CASSLGGQGSSEQYF. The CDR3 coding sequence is TGCGCCAGCAGCTTGGGGGGACAGGGGTCGAGTGAGCAGTACTTC. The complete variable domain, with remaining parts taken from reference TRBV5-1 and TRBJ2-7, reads KAGVTQTPRYLIKTRGQQVTLSCSPISGHRSVSWYQQTPGQGLQFLFEYFSETQRNKGNFPGRFSGRQFSNSRSEMNVSTLELGDSALYLCASSLGGQGSSEQYFGPGTRLTVT.

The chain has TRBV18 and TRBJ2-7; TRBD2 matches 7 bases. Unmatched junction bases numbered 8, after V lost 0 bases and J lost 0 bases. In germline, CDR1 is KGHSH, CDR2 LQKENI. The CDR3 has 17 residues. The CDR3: CASSPPRGAGSSYEQYF. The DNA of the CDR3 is TGTGCCAGCTCACCACCGAGGGGAGCGGGGAGCTCCTACGAGCAGTACTTC.

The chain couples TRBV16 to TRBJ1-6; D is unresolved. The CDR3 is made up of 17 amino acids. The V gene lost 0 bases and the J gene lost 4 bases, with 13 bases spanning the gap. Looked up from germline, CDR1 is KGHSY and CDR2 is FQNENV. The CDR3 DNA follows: TGTGCCAGCAGCCAATCGAGGCGGTATATATATAATTCACCCCTCCACTTT. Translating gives CASSQSRRYIYNSPLHF.

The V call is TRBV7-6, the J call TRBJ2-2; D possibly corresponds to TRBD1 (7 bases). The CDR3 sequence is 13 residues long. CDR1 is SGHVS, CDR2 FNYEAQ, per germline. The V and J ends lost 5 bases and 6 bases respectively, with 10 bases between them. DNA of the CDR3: TGTGCCAGCAGCGTCAGGGGGGCCGGGGAGCTGTTTTTT. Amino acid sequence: CASSVRGAGELFF.

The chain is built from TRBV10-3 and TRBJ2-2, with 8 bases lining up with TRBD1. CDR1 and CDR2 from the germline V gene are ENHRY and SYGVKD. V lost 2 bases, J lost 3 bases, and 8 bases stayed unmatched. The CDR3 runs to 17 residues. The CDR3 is CAISEADRGSYTGELFF. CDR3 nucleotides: TGTGCCATCAGTGAGGCCGACAGGGGCAGTTACACCGGGGAGCTGTTTTTT.

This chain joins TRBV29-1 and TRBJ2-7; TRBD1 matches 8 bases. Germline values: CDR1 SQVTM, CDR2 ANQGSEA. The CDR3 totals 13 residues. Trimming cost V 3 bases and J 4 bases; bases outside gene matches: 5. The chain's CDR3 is CSVEQGAGYEQYF. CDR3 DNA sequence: TGCAGCGTTGAGCAGGGGGCGGGGTACGAGCAGTACTTC.